This T cell receptor beta chain was documented in a study of radiotherapy plus CTLA-4 blockade in lung cancer. Measured with immunoSEQ multiplex PCR; TCRdb has only the in-frame clones, and not every one. The sample yields tens of thousands of clones, 55% to 80% seen once. The CDR3 covers 14 residues. Trimming left V 4 bases short and J 4 bases short, with 13 bases between. In germline, CDR1 is GTSNPN, CDR2 SVGIG (reference sequence). The TCR comes from a human donor with non-small cell lung cancer who had stable disease on radiotherapy plus ipilimumab. Source: peripheral blood, taken from a patient treated with radiotherapy plus ipilimumab. V gene TRBV30 combines with J gene TRBJ1-4; no firm D call. The CDR3 bases are TGTGCCTGGAACCGAGGGAATCGTAATGAAAAACTGTTTTTT. Amino acids: CAWNRGNRNEKLFF.